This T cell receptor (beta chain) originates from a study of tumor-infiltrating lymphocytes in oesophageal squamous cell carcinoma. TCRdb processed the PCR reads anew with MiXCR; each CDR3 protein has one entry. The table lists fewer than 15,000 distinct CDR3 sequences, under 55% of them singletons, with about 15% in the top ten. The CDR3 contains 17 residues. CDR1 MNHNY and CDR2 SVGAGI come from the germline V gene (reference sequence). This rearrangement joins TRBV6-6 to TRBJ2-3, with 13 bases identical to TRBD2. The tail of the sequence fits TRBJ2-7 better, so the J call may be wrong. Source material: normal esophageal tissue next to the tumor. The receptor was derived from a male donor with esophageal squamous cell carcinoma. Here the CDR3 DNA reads TGTGCCAGCAGTTGGGGACTAGCGGGACTAAGCTCCTACGAGCAGTACTTC. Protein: CASSWGLAGLSSYEQYF.